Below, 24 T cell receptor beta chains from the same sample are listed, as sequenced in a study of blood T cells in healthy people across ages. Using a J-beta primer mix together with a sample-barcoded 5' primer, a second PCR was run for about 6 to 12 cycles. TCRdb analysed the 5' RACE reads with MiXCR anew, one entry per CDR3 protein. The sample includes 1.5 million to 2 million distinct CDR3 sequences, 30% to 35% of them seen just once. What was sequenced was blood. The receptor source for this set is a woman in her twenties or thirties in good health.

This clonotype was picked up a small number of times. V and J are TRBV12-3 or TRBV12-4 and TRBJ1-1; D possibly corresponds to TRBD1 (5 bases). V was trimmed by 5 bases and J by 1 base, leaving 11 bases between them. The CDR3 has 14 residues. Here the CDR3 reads CASSPDGQNTEAFF. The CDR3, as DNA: TGTGCCAGCAGTCCAGACGGACAGAACACTGAAGCTTTCTTT.

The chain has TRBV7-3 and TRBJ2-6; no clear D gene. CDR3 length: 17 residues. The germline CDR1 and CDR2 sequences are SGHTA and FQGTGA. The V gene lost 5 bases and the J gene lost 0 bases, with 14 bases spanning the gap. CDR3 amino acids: CASSPGRPVSGANVLTF. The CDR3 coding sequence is TGTGCCAGCAGCCCCGGTCGACCCGTCTCTGGGGCCAACGTCCTGACTTTC. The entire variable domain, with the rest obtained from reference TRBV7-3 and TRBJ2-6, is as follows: GAGVSQTPSNKVTEKGKYVELRCDPISGHTALYWYRQSLGQGPEFLIYFQGTGAADDSGLPNDRFFAVRPEGSVSTLKIQRTERGDSAVYLCASSPGRPVSGANVLTFGAGSRLTVL.

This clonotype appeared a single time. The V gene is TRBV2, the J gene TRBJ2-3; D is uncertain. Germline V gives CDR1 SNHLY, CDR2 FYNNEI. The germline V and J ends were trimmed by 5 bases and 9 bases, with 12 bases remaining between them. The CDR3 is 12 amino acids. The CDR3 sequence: CASSPEHLTQYF. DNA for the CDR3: TGTGCCAGCAGTCCCGAGCATCTGACGCAGTATTTT.

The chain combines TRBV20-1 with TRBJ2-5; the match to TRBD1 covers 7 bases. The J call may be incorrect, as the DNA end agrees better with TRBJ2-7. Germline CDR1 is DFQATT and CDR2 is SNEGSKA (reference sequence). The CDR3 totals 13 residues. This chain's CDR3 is CSASGPGGYEQYF. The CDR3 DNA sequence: TGCAGTGCTAGTGGCCCAGGGGGCTACGAGCAGTACTTC.

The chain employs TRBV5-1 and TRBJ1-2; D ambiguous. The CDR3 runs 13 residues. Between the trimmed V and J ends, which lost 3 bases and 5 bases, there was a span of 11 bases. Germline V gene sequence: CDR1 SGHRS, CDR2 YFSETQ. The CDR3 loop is CASSYEAAYGYTF. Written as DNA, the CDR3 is TGCGCCAGCAGCTATGAGGCAGCGTATGGCTACACCTTC. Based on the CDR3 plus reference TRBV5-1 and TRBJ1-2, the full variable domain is KAGVTQTPRYLIKTRGQQVTLSCSPISGHRSVSWYQQTPGQGLQFLFEYFSETQRNKGNFPGRFSGRQFSNSRSEMNVSTLELGDSALYLCASSYEAAYGYTFGSGTRLTVV.

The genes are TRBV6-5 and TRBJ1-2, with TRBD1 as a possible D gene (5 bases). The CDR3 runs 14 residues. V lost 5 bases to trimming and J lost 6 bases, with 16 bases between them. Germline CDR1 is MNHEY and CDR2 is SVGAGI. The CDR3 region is CASSDPGRRDGYTF. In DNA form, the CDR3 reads TGTGCCAGCAGTGATCCAGGGAGACGGGATGGCTACACCTTC.

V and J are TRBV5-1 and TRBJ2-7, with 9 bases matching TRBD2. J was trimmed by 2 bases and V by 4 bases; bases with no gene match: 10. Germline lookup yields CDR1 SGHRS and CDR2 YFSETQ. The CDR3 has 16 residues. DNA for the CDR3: TGCGCCAGCAGCCCGTTTCAGCGGGGGGAACCCTACGAGCAGTACTTC. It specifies CASSPFQRGEPYEQYF. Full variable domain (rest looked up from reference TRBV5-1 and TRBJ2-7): KAGVTQTPRYLIKTRGQQVTLSCSPISGHRSVSWYQQTPGQGLQFLFEYFSETQRNKGNFPGRFSGRQFSNSRSEMNVSTLELGDSALYLCASSPFQRGEPYEQYFGPGTRLTVT.

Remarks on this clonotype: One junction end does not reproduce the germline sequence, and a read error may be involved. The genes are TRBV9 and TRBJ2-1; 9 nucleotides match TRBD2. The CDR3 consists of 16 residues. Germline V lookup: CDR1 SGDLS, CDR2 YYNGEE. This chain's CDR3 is CASSPLGGGGANEQLF. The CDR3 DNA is TGTGCCAGCAGCCCACTTGGGGGCGGGGGGGCCAATGAGCAGTTATTC.

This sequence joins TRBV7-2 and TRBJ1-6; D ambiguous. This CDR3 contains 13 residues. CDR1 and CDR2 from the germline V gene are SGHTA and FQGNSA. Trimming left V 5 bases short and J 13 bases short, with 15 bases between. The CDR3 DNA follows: TGTGCCAGCAGCCGCGGAGTCCGGGAGCCCCTCCACTTT. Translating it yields CASSRGVREPLHF.

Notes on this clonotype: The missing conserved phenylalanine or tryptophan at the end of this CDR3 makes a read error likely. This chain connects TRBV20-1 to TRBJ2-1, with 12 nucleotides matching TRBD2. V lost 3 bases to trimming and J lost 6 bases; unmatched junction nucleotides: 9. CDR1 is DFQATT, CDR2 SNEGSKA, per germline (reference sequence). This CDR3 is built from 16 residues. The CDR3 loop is CSASRPGLAGRNEQFV. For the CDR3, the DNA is TGCAGTGCTAGTCGCCCGGGACTAGCGGGTCGCAATGAGCAGTTCGTC.

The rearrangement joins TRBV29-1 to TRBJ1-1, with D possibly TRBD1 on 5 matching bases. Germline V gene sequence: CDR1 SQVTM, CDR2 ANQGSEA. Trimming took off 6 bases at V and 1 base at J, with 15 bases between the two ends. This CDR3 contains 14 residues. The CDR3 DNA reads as TGCAGCGTAGAACCTACAGGCCCGAACACTGAAGCTTTCTTT. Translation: CSVEPTGPNTEAFF.

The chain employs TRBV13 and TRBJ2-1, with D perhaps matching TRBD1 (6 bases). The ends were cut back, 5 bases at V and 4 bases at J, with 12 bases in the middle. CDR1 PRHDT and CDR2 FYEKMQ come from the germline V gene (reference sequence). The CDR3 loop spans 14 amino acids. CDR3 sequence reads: CASSVRDNYNEQFF. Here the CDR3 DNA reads TGTGCCAGCAGCGTCCGGGACAATTACAATGAGCAGTTCTTC.

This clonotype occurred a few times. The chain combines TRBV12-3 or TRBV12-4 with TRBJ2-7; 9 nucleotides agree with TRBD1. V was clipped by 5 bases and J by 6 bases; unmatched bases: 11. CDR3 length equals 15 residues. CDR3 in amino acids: CASSLQRTGEAEQYF. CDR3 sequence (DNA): TGTGCCAGCAGTCTCCAACGGACAGGGGAGGCCGAGCAGTACTTC.

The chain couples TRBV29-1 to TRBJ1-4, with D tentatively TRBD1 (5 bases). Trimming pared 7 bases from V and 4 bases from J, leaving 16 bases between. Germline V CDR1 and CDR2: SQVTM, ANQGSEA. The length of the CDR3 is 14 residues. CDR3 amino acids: CSGRGGDYNEKLFF. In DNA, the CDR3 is TGCAGCGGCCGGGGGGGGGACTATAATGAAAAACTGTTTTTT.

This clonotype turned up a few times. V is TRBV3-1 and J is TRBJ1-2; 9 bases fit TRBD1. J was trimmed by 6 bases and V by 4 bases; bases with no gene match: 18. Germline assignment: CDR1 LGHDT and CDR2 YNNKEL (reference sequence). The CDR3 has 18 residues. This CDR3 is CASSLVPPGQGNRDGYTF. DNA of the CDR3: TGTGCCAGCAGCCTTGTACCCCCCGGACAGGGGAATAGGGATGGCTACACCTTC. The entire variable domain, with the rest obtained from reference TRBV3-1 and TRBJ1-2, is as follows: DTAVSQTPKYLVTQMGNDKSIKCEQNLGHDTMYWYKQDSKKFLKIMFSYNNKELIINETVPNRFSPKSPDKAHLNLHINSLELGDSAVYFCASSLVPPGQGNRDGYTFGSGTRLTVV.

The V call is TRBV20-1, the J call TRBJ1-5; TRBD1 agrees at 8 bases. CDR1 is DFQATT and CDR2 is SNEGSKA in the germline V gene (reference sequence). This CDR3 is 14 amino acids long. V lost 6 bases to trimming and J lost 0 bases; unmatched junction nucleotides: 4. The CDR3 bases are TGCAGTGCGGGACAGGAAAATAGCAATCAGCCCCAGCATTTT. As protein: CSAGQENSNQPQHF.

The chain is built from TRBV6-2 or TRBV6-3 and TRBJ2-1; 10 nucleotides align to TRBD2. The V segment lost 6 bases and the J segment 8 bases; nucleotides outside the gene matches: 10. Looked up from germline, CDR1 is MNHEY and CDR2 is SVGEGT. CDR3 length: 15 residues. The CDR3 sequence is CASRGGASGGYEQFF. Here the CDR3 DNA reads TGTGCCAGCAGGGGTGGGGCTAGCGGGGGCTATGAGCAGTTCTTC.

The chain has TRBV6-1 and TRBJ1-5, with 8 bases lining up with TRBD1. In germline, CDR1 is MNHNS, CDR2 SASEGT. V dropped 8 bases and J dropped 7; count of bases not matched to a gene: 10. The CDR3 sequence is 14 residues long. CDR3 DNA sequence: TGTGCCAGCTTGGGCCAGGGGGCCCGGCAGCCCCAGCATTTT. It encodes CASLGQGARQPQHF.

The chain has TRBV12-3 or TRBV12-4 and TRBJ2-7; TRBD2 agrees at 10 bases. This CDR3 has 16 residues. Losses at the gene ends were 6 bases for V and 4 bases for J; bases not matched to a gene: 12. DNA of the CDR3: TGTGCCAGCAGGGCCACTTTAAGCGGGGGGGGATACGAGCAGTACTTC. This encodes CASRATLSGGGYEQYF.

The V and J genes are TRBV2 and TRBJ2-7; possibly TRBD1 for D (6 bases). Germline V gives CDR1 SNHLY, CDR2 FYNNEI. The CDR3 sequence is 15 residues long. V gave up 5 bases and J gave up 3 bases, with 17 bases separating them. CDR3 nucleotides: TGTGCCAGCAGTCCTCAGGACAGACCCTTCTACGAGCAGTACTTC. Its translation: CASSPQDRPFYEQYF.

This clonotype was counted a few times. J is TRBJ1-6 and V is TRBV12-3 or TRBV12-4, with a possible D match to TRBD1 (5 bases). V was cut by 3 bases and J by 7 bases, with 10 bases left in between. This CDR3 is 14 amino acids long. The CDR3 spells CASSFTGDNSPLHF. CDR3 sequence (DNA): TGTGCCAGCAGTTTCACAGGTGACAATTCACCCCTCCACTTT.

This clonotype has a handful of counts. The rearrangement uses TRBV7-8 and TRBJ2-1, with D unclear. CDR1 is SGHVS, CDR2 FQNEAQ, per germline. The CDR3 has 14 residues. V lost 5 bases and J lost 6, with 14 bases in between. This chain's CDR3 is CASSRPSAGNEQFF. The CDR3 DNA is TGTGCCAGCAGCCGACCGAGCGCCGGCAATGAGCAGTTCTTC.

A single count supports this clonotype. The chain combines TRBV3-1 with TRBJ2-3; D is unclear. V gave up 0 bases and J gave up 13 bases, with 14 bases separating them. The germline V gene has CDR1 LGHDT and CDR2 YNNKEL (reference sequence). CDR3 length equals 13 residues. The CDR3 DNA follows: TGTGCCAGCAGCCAAGATCGGGCCACTAAAAAGTATTTT. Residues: CASSQDRATKKYF.

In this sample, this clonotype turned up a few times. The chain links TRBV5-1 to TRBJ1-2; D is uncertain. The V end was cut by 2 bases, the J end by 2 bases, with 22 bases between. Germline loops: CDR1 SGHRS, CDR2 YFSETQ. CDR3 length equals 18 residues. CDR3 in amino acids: CASSFLVPTDGPNYGYTF. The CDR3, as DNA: TGCGCCAGCAGCTTCTTGGTACCGACCGACGGACCAAACTATGGCTACACCTTC. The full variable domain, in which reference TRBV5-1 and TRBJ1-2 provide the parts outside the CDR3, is KAGVTQTPRYLIKTRGQQVTLSCSPISGHRSVSWYQQTPGQGLQFLFEYFSETQRNKGNFPGRFSGRQFSNSRSEMNVSTLELGDSALYLCASSFLVPTDGPNYGYTFGSGTRLTVV.